This T cell receptor (beta chain) derives from a study of cytomegalovirus exposure and HLA in healthy donors. For the study at large: The roughly 120 validation repertoires matched the 500 to 750 first-cohort repertoires in platform, a later analysis reported. Notes on the study in general: Both high specificity and high sensitivity reportedly marked the classifier's diagnosis of cytomegalovirus status. The study designated 150 or so TCR beta chains cytomegalovirus-associated. Whilst most TCR sequences proved rare, a subset of public TCRs occurred across many donors.

As for this clone: As yet, its antigen is unknown.

Germline V gives CDR1 SGHAT, CDR2 FQNNGV. This CDR3 has 11 residues. V was clipped by 5 bases and J by 4 bases, with 3 bases between them. The table came from immunoSEQ multiplex PCR; TCRdb's copy has only in-frame clones and leaves some out. Among about 130,000 clones listed, around nine tenths were seen once. The clonotype originates from a young man in good health and CMV-seronegative. Sequenced: PBMCs. This chain uses TRBV11-2 with TRBJ2-1, with D hard to call. In nucleotides, the CDR3 is TGTGCCAGCAGCCGTTACAATGAGCAGTTCTTC. Translating it yields CASSRYNEQFF.